This T cell receptor (beta chain) was sequenced in a study of blood T cells in healthy people across ages. Across the study: There was about one barcoded beta molecule captured by template switching per two T cells. General study points: Estimates of diversity drawn from one million T cells were considered underestimates. Both higher diversity and more naive CD4+ cells marked long-lived donors when set against aged donors.

Through a sample-barcoded 5' primer and a J-beta primer mix, a second PCR was run for roughly 6 to 12 cycles. All samples gave at least 2.5 million CDR3-containing paired-end reads. TCRdb analysed the 5' RACE reads with MiXCR anew, one entry per CDR3 protein. The table includes some 920,000 distinct CDR3 sequences, roughly half detected once. The germline V and J ends were trimmed by 0 bases and 1 base, with 10 bases remaining between them. CDR1 and CDR2 from the germline V gene are LNHNV and YYDKDF (reference sequence). This CDR3 spans 15 amino acids. A word on this clonotype: Antigen specificity is unknown.

Sequencing was carried out using blood. This receptor was identified in a woman aged 55-70 years in good health. V usage is TRBV15 and J usage is TRBJ2-7, with D unclear. Written as DNA, the CDR3 is TGTGCCACCAGCAGAGATCTCCATGAATCCTACGAGCAGTACTTC. Amino acid sequence: CATSRDLHESYEQYF.